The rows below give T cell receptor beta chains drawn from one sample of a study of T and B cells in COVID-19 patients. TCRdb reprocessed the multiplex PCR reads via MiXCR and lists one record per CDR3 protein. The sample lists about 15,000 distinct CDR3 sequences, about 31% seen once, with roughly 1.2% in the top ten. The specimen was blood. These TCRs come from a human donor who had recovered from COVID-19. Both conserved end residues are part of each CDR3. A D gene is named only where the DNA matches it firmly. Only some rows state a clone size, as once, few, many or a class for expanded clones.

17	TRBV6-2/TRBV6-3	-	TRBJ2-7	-	TGTGCCAGCAGGCTAGACTCTTCCGGGACTCGTTACTACGAGCAGTACTTC	CASRLDSSGTRYYEQYF
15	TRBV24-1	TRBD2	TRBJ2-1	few	TGTGCCACCAGTGGGCGGGGAGGGTCCTACAATGAGCAGTTCTTC	CATSGRGGSYNEQFF
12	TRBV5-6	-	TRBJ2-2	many	TGTGCCAGCAGCTTTTTCACCGGGGAGCTGTTTTTT	CASSFFTGELFF
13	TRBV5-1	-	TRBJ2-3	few	TGCGCCAGCAGTTCCCCCGCTCTTGATACGCAGTATTTT	CASSSPALDTQYF
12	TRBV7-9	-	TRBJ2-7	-	TGTGCCAGCAGCCGAGACTTACTTATTATGGTCTTC	CASSRDLLIMVF
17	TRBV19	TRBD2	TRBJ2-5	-	TGTGCCAGTAGTATAGTCGGCACTAGCGGGCCTTCGGAGAGCCAGTACTTC	CASSIVGTSGPSESQYF
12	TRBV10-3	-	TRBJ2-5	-	TGTGCCATCAGTGAAGGAGAAGAGACCCAGTACTTC	CAISEGEETQYF
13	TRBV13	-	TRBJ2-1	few	TGTGCCAGCAGCCCAAGACCACGAGATGAGCAGTTCTTC	CASSPRPRDEQFF
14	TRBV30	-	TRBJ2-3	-	TGTGCCAGCAGCCAAGAGGAACTCACAGATACGCAGTATTTT	CASSQEELTDTQYF
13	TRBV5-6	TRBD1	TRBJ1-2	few	TGTGCCAGCAGCTCCGGGACAGACTATGGCTACACCTTC	CASSSGTDYGYTF
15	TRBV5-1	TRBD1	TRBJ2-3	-	TGCGCCAGCAGCCGGGACAGGGGAAGCACAGATACGCAGTATTTT	CASSRDRGSTDTQYF